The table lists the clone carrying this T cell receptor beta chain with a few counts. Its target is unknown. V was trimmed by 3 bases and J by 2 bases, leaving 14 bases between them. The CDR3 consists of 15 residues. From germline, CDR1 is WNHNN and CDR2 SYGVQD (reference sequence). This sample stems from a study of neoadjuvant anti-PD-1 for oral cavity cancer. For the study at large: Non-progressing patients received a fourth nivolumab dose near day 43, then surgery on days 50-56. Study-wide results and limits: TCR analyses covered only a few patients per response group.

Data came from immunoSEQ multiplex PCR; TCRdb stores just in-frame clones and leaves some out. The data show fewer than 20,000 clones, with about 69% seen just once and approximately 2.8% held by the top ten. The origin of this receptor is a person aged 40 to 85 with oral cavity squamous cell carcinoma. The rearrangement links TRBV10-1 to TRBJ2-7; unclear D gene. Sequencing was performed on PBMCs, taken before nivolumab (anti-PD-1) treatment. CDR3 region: CASSDPRGTAYEQYF. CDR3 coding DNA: TGCGCCAGCAGTGACCCCCGAGGCACAGCCTACGAGCAGTACTTC.